This T cell receptor beta chain was sequenced in a study of beta chain features in type 1 diabetes. Study information: Patient and healthy donor groups were alike in age, gender and cell yields.

Regarding this clone: Its antigen is currently unknown.

Study-wide points: Within each of all four CD4+ subsets, Type 1 diabetes patients had TCRB CDR3s that were moderately but significantly shorter. Naive, central memory and Treg TCRB repertoires seemed to resemble each other more closely in patients than they did in healthy donors. Among type 1 diabetes patients, VDJ junctions had fewer insertions and more deletions.

As every portion of the isolated RNA was reverse transcribed, the sequencing read expressed TCRB transcripts. Sequenced by immunoSEQ multiplex PCR; TCRdb stores in-frame clones only, minus some. This sample has over 55,000 clones, with around 53% found just once. The specimen was Tregs from blood. The receptor comes from a woman aged 40 to 49 with type 1 diabetes.

The chain's CDR3 is CASSLWADFHMNTEAFF. The DNA for the CDR3 is TGTGCCAGCAGTTTATGGGCGGACTTCCACATGAACACTGAAGCTTTCTTT. V gene TRBV28 combines with J gene TRBJ1-1; D is unclear. From germline, CDR1 is MDHEN and CDR2 SYDVKM. CDR3 length equals 17 residues. V shed 0 bases and J shed 0 bases, with 14 bases lying between them.